This T cell receptor beta chain was documented in a study of blood T cell repertoires in COVID-19. Across the study: Both acute and convalescent COVID-19 samples were obtained from the United States, Italy and Spain. PBMCs, B-cell-depleted T cells, or T cells were the source of the cDNA or gDNA that made up the material.

The CDR3 is 15 residues long. Losses at the gene ends were 2 bases for V and 9 bases for J; bases not matched to a gene: 7. Germline V gene sequence: CDR1 MNHEY, CDR2 SVGAGI. Methods used by the authors: Nucleated cell number was recorded as an estimate derived from reference gene primer amplification. Only in-frame clones appear in the TCRdb table, and some are missing; sequencing was by immunoSEQ multiplex PCR. The D gene and trimming were derived from the DNA, and the V and J assignments and clone size from that table. The sample shows 28,000 or so clones, around 87% of them seen only once. The chain couples TRBV6-5 to TRBJ2-1; 10 bases fit TRBD2. The receptor was derived from a man in his 70s with acute or convalescent COVID-19. Sequencing was carried out using peripheral blood. CDR3 amino acids: CASSYREAGGSEQFF. DNA for the CDR3: TGTGCCAGCAGTTACCGGGAAGCGGGAGGGAGTGAGCAGTTCTTC.